The clone carrying this T cell receptor beta chain was seen only once. Its antigen is still unknown. Here immunoSEQ multiplex PCR was the method, and the copy in TCRdb shows in-frame clones only, minus some. The sample consists of about 350,000 clones, roughly 87% of them appearing once. V gave up 2 bases and J gave up 5 bases; unmatched junction bases: 1. The CDR3 is 13 residues long. Germline CDR1 SNHLY, CDR2 FYNNEI. The sample belongs to a study of cytomegalovirus exposure and HLA in healthy donors. Study in general: In a later analysis, the roughly 120 validation repertoires were reported to have used the same platform as the 650 to 800 first-cohort repertoires. Study outcomes and limitations: Cytomegalovirus status was reportedly diagnosed by the classifier with high sensitivity and specificity.

The sequence came from a woman aged 30 to 39 in good health and CMV-seropositive. The material sequenced was PBMCs. V is TRBV2 and J is TRBJ2-5; TRBD2 matches 8 bases. CDR3 loop: CASSESGGETQYF. Written as DNA, the CDR3 is TGTGCCAGCAGTGAATCGGGGGGGGAGACCCAGTACTTC.